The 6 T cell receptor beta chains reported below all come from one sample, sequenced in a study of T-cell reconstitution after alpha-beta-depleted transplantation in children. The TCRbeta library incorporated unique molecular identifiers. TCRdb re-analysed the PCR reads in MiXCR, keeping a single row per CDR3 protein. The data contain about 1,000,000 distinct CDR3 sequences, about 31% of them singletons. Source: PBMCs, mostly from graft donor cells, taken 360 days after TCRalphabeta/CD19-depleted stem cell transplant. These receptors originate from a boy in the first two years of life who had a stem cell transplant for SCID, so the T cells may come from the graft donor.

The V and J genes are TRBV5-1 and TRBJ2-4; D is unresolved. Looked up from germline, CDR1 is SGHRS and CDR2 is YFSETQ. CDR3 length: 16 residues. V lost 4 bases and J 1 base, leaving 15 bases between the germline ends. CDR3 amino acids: CASSPSPAQAKNIQYF. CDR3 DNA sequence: TGCGCCAGCAGCCCCTCCCCGGCTCAGGCCAAAAACATTCAGTACTTC.

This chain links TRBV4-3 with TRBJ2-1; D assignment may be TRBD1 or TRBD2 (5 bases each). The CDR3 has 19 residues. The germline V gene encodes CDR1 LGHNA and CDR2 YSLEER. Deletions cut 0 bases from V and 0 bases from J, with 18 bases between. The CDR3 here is CASSQDQPPGLSSYNEQFF. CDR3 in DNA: TGCGCCAGCAGCCAAGACCAGCCCCCGGGGCTAAGCTCCTACAATGAGCAGTTCTTC.

The CDR3 DNA reads TGCGCCAGCAGCCAAGCCAGAGGGGAACCCACAGATACGCAGTATTTT. This translates into CASSQARGEPTDTQYF. The rearrangement uses TRBV4-1 and TRBJ2-3; D is tentatively TRBD1 or TRBD2 (5 bases each). V lost 1 base and J 2 bases, leaving 13 bases between the germline ends. There are 16 residues in the CDR3. Per germline, CDR1 MGHRA and CDR2 YSYEKL.

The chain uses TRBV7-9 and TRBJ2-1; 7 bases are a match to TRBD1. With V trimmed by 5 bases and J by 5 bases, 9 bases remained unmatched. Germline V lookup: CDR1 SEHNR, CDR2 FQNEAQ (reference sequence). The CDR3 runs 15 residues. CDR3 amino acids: CASSARQGTNNEQFF. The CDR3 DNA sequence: TGTGCCAGCAGCGCTAGACAGGGAACCAACAATGAGCAGTTCTTC. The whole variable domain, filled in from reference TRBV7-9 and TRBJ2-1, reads DTGVSQNPRHKITKRGQNVTFRCDPISEHNRLYWYRQTLGQGPEFLTYFQNEAQLEKSRLLSDRFSAERPKGSFSTLEIQRTEQGDSAMYLCASSARQGTNNEQFFGPGTRLTVL.

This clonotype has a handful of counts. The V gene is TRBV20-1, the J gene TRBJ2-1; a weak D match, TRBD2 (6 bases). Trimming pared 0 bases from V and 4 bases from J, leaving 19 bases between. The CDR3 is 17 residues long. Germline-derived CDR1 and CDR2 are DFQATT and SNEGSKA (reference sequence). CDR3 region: CSARDYGGYFLYNEQFF. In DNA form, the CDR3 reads TGCAGTGCTAGAGATTACGGGGGTTACTTCCTGTACAATGAGCAGTTCTTC.

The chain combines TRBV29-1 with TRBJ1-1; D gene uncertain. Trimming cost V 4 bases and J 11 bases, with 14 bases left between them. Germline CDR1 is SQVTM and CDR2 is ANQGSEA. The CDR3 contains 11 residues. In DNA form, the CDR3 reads TGCAGCGTTGTTTCAGTCGATTGGGCTTTCTTT. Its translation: CSVVSVDWAFF.